This T cell receptor beta chain is drawn from a study of T cells after yellow fever vaccination. Study outcomes and limitations: Compared with primary, the secondary response was weaker and peaked at day 5, not 15.

V was clipped by 2 bases and J by 0 bases; unmatched bases: 5. CDR1 SGHRS and CDR2 YFSETQ come from the germline V gene. CDR3 length equals 16 residues. Comment on this clonotype: The antigen is unknown.

Via MiXCR, TCRdb re-called the 5' RACE reads, giving one row per CDR3 protein. The sample lists roughly 340,000 distinct CDR3 sequences; 8.7% were seen once. The source material was PBMCs, sampled on the day of the first yellow fever vaccination. The chain carries TRBV5-1 and TRBJ2-1; 7 nucleotides line up with TRBD2. The receptor was derived from a man between 18 and 35 years old who received the YFV17D yellow fever vaccine. CDR3 sequence: CASSFQGLGSYNEQFF. The CDR3, as DNA: TGCGCCAGCAGCTTCCAAGGACTAGGCTCCTACAATGAGCAGTTCTTC.